Listed below are T cell receptor beta chains from one sample, sequenced in a study of blood T cell repertoires in COVID-19. Method: immunoSEQ multiplex PCR; TCRdb's copy keeps in-frame clones and lacks some. The sample includes hundreds of thousands of clones, roughly 90% of them seen just once. Sequencing was done on a sample of peripheral blood. The receptors come from a woman in her 30s with COVID-19, enrolled during active disease. Both conserved end residues are trimmed from each CDR3. A row's size may be missing; if present it is once, few, many or a size class.

j_call: TRBJ2-5; v_call: TRBV11-2; clone_size: .; cdr3_aa: ASSLDPGLETQY
j_call: TRBJ2-3; v_call: TRBV6-2/TRBV6-3; clone_size: once; cdr3_aa: ASSYTRLRTDTQY
j_call: TRBJ2-7; v_call: TRBV28; clone_size: .; cdr3_aa: ASNNSPYEQY
j_call: TRBJ2-3; v_call: TRBV28; clone_size: .; cdr3_aa: ASPGPGPHTDTQY
j_call: TRBJ2-1; v_call: TRBV19; clone_size: .; cdr3_aa: ASSPQGTSGRINEQF
j_call: TRBJ1-6; v_call: TRBV7-8; clone_size: .; cdr3_aa: ASNGQQGFSPLH
j_call: TRBJ2-5; v_call: TRBV5-4; clone_size: .; cdr3_aa: ASSSWTSLETQY
j_call: TRBJ2-5; v_call: TRBV11-2; clone_size: .; cdr3_aa: ASSLVGETQY
j_call: TRBJ1-1; v_call: TRBV5-4; clone_size: .; cdr3_aa: ASSLGQGPNTEAF
j_call: TRBJ2-7; v_call: TRBV10-2; clone_size: .; cdr3_aa: ASSETLPAGGAHEQY
j_call: TRBJ2-4; v_call: TRBV6-1; clone_size: .; cdr3_aa: ASSEIRGRGNIQY
j_call: TRBJ1-5; v_call: TRBV24-1; clone_size: .; cdr3_aa: ATSDFGGADQPQH
j_call: TRBJ2-1; v_call: TRBV12-5; clone_size: .; cdr3_aa: ASGAGNEQF
j_call: TRBJ1-1; v_call: TRBV28; clone_size: few; cdr3_aa: ASRGGGEGNTEAF
j_call: TRBJ1-2; v_call: TRBV19; clone_size: .; cdr3_aa: ASSTPRGETYGYT
j_call: TRBJ2-3; v_call: TRBV9; clone_size: .; cdr3_aa: ASSEGLAETTDTQY
j_call: TRBJ2-7; v_call: TRBV2; clone_size: .; cdr3_aa: ASIRDRAFSYEQY
j_call: TRBJ1-1; v_call: TRBV29-1; clone_size: .; cdr3_aa: SVGGGELPLFTEAF
j_call: TRBJ1-4; v_call: TRBV3-1/TRBV3-2; clone_size: .; cdr3_aa: ASSLRDSGSEKLF
j_call: TRBJ1-1; v_call: TRBV2; clone_size: .; cdr3_aa: ASSGDRGGLNTEAF
j_call: TRBJ2-7; v_call: TRBV18; clone_size: .; cdr3_aa: ASSPRDSTYEQY
j_call: TRBJ2-7; v_call: TRBV11-2; clone_size: .; cdr3_aa: ASSDPRQGGYEQY
j_call: TRBJ2-1; v_call: TRBV5-1; clone_size: .; cdr3_aa: ASSLVSENNEQF
j_call: TRBJ2-2; v_call: TRBV28; clone_size: .; cdr3_aa: ASLTGQGNTGELF
j_call: TRBJ2-7; v_call: TRBV6-5; clone_size: .; cdr3_aa: ASTLTSGEFYEQY
j_call: TRBJ2-3; v_call: TRBV3-1/TRBV3-2; clone_size: .; cdr3_aa: ASSQTTSTDTQY
j_call: TRBJ1-1; v_call: TRBV28; clone_size: .; cdr3_aa: ASRQILDGTKGSEAF
j_call: TRBJ2-3; v_call: TRBV4-2; clone_size: .; cdr3_aa: ASSQVYQGASTDTQY
j_call: TRBJ1-4; v_call: TRBV6-6; clone_size: .; cdr3_aa: ASTIQGKEKLF
j_call: TRBJ1-5; v_call: TRBV6-1; clone_size: .; cdr3_aa: ASSEAPGQGGKPQH
j_call: TRBJ1-2; v_call: TRBV11-3; clone_size: .; cdr3_aa: AIGQGRDLYGYT
j_call: TRBJ2-5; v_call: TRBV4-1; clone_size: .; cdr3_aa: ASSPFDRDERETQY
j_call: TRBJ1-1; v_call: TRBV19; clone_size: .; cdr3_aa: ASGTGAAEAF
j_call: TRBJ2-1; v_call: TRBV18; clone_size: .; cdr3_aa: ASSPTSGGNVGEQF
j_call: TRBJ2-3; v_call: TRBV4-3; clone_size: .; cdr3_aa: ASSQYSGGGTDTQY
j_call: TRBJ2-5; v_call: TRBV18; clone_size: .; cdr3_aa: ASSRGSETQY
j_call: TRBJ1-1; v_call: TRBV2; clone_size: .; cdr3_aa: ARTSQGNTEAF
j_call: TRBJ2-3; v_call: TRBV9; clone_size: .; cdr3_aa: ASSPRGSGGLNTDTQY
j_call: TRBJ2-7; v_call: TRBV2; clone_size: .; cdr3_aa: ASSEYTLSYEQY
j_call: TRBJ2-5; v_call: TRBV6-5; clone_size: .; cdr3_aa: ASSYQGLFQY
j_call: TRBJ2-3; v_call: TRBV10-3; clone_size: .; cdr3_aa: AISESGGGPDTQY
j_call: TRBJ1-4; v_call: TRBV6-6; clone_size: .; cdr3_aa: ASSLGAAGYNEKLF
j_call: TRBJ2-7; v_call: TRBV7-8; clone_size: few; cdr3_aa: ASSLVDSGGPRYEQY
j_call: TRBJ1-2; v_call: TRBV15; clone_size: once; cdr3_aa: ATSRVPGPDYYGYT
j_call: TRBJ1-4; v_call: TRBV18; clone_size: .; cdr3_aa: ASSLDRGNEKLF
j_call: TRBJ2-1; v_call: TRBV4-3; clone_size: .; cdr3_aa: ASSQEVRQGIGEQF
j_call: TRBJ2-3; v_call: TRBV6-4; clone_size: .; cdr3_aa: ASSDNAGVDTQY
j_call: TRBJ2-1; v_call: TRBV7-9; clone_size: .; cdr3_aa: ASSLGSSGSPYNEQF
j_call: TRBJ2-2; v_call: TRBV5-1; clone_size: .; cdr3_aa: ASRADRGTGELF